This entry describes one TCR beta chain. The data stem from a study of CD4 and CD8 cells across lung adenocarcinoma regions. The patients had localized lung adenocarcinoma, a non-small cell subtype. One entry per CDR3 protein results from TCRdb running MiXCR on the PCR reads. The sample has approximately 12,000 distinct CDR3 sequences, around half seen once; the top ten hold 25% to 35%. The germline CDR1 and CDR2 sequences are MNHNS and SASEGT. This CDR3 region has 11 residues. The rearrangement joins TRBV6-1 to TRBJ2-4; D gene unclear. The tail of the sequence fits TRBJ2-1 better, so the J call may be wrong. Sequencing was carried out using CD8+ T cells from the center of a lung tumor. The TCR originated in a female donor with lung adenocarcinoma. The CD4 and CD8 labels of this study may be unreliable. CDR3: CASSEGIEQFF. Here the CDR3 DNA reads TGTGCCAGCAGTGAAGGGATTGAGCAGTTCTTC.